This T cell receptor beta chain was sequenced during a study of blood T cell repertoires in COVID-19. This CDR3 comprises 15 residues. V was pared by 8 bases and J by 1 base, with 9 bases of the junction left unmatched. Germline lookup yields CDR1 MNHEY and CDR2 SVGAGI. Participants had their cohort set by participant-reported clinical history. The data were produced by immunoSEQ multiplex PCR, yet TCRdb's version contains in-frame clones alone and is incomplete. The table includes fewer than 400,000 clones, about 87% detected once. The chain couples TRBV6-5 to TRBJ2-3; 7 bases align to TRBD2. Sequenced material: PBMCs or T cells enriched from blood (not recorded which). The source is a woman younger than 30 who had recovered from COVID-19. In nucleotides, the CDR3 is TGTGCCAGCGCCCGTCTTCGGGGGGGCACAGATACGCAGTATTTT. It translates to CASARLRGGTDTQYF.